This record covers a single T cell receptor (beta chain). Its specificity is not known. The CDR3 covers 14 residues. The germline V gene has CDR1 LGHNA and CDR2 YNFKEQ. Trimming removed 1 base at V and 3 bases at J, with 9 bases between. Semi-nested PCR with Nested Universal Primer A followed constant-region reverse priming of full-length variable regions. TCRdb itself ran the 5' RACE reads through MiXCR, one entry per CDR3 protein. Of 55,000 to 70,000 distinct CDR3 sequences detected, 25% to 30% appear once; the ten largest clones hold around 3.1%. Study-level results: Greatest tumor Treg TCR overlap was with tumor naive CD4+ cells.

This clonotype was sampled from a female donor with breast cancer. The chain uses TRBV4-2 and TRBJ1-2; a weak D match, TRBD1 (5 bases). Sequenced sample: tumor-infiltrating memory CD4+ T cells sorted from the breast tumor. The sample's subset: memory CD4+ T cells, CD4+CD45RO+CD25-. CDR3 loop: CASSQAFRDYGYTF. CDR3 bases: TGTGCCAGCAGCCAAGCTTTCAGGGACTATGGCTACACCTTC.